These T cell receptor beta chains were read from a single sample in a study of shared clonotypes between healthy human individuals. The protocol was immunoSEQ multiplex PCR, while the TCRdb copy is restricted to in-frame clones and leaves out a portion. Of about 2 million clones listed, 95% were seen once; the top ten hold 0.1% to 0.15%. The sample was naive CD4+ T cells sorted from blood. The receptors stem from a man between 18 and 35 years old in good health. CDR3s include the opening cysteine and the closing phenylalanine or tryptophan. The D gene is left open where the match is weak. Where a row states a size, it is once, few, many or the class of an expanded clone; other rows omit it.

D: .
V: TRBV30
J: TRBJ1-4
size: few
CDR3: CAWSGEGGSLFF
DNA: TGTGCCTGGAGTGGGGAGGGAGGGTCCCTGTTTTTT

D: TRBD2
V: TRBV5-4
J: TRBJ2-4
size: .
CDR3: CASSLDPGRAQIQAKNIQYF
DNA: TGTGCCAGCAGCTTGGATCCCGGGAGGGCCCAAATTCAGGCCAAAAACATTCAGTACTTC

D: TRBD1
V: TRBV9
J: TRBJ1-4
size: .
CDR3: CASSAEGRGKNEKLFF
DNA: TGTGCCAGCAGCGCGGAGGGCAGGGGGAAGAATGAAAAACTGTTTTTT

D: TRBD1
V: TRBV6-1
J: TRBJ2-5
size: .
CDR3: CASTSGQLNQETQYF
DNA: TGTGCCAGCACTTCGGGACAGCTCAACCAAGAGACCCAGTACTTC

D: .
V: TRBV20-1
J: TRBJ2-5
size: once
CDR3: CSANPQETQYF
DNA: TGCAGTGCCAACCCCCAAGAGACCCAGTACTTC

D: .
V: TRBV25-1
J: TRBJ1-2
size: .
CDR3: CASRTGMHGYTF
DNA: TGTGCCAGCAGAACAGGGATGCATGGCTACACCTTC

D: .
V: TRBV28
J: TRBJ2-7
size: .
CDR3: CASSKGDYEQYF
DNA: TGTGCCAGCAGCAAGGGAGACTACGAGCAGTACTTC

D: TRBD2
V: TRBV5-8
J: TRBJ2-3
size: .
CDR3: CASSLDGTSGPRYTQYF
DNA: TGTGCCAGCAGCCTGGATGGGACTAGCGGACCCCGGTATACGCAGTATTTT

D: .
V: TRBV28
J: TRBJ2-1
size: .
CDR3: CASSLAPYRAGEQFF
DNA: TGTGCCAGCAGTCTTGCCCCCTACAGGGCAGGTGAGCAGTTCTTC

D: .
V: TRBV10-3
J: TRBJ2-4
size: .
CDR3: CAIISPTIKNIQYF
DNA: TGTGCCATCATCTCCCCTACTATTAAAAACATTCAGTACTTC

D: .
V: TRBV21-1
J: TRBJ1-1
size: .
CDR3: CASSRNRGFGFF
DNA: TGTGCCAGCAGTAGGAACAGGGGTTTTGGTTTCTTT

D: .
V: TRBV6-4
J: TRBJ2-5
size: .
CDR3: CASSLEGGETQYF
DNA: TGTGCCAGCTCGTTGGAGGGCGGAGAGACCCAGTACTTC

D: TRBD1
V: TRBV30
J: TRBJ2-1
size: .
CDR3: CAWSVRSTGGIRNEQFF
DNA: TGTGCCTGGAGTGTAAGATCGACAGGGGGAATTAGGAATGAGCAGTTCTTC

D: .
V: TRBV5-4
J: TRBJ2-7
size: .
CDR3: CASTRHGERAYEQYF
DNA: TGTGCCAGCACCCGTCACGGGGAGCGGGCCTACGAGCAGTACTTC

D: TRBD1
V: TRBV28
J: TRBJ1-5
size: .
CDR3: CASTTGTGLGQPQHF
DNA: TGTGCCAGCACCACCGGGACAGGGTTGGGTCAGCCCCAGCATTTT

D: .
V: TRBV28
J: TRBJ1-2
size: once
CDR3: CASSSAGEGSGYTF
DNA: TGTGCCAGCAGTTCCGCGGGGGAGGGGAGCGGCTACACCTTC

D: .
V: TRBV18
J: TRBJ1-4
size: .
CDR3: CASSQGATNEKLFF
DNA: TGTGCCAGCTCCCAAGGCGCAACTAATGAAAAACTGTTTTTT

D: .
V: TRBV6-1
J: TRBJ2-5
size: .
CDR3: CASSEVGETQYF
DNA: TGTGCCAGCAGTGAAGTTGGGGAGACCCAGTACTTC

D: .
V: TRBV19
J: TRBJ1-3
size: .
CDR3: CASSIPQLHGNTIYF
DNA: TGTGCCAGTAGTATTCCCCAGCTTCATGGAAACACCATATATTTT

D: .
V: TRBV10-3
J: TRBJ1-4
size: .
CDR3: CAISEAVTEKLFF
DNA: TGTGCCATCAGTGAGGCGGTAACTGAAAAACTGTTTTTT

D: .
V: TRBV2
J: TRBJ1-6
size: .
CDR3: CASSEQMGNSPLHF
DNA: TGTGCCAGCAGTGAACAGATGGGGAATTCACCCCTCCACTTT

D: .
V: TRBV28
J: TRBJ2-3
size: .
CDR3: CASSSSGLGIDTQYF
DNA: TGTGCCAGCAGTTCCTCGGGACTGGGGATAGATACGCAGTATTTT

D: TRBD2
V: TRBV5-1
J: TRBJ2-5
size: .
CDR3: CASSLATSGRAGETQYF
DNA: TGCGCCAGCAGCTTGGCAACTAGCGGGAGGGCCGGGGAGACCCAGTACTTC

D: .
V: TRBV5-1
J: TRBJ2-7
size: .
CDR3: CASSSPSAHEQYF
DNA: TGCGCCAGCAGCTCCCCCTCGGCGCACGAGCAGTACTTC

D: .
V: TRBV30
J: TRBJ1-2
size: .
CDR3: CAWNGRLTAGYTF
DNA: TGTGCCTGGAACGGCAGGCTCACGGCTGGCTACACCTTC

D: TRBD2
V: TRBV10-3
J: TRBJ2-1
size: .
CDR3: CAITASGGSYNEQFF
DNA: TGTGCCATCACGGCTAGCGGGGGGTCCTACAATGAGCAGTTCTTC

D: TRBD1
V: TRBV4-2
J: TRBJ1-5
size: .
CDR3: CASSQARGDGNQPQHF
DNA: TGTGCCAGCAGCCAGGCCAGGGGGGATGGCAATCAGCCCCAGCATTTT

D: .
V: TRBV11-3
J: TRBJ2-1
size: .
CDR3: CASSPRDHEQFF
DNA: TGTGCCAGCAGCCCTCGAGATCATGAGCAGTTCTTC

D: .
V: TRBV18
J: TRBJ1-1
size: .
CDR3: CASSPRGMNTEAFF
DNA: TGTGCCAGCTCACCACGGGGGATGAACACTGAAGCTTTCTTT

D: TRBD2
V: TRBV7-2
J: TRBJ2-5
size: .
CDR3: CASSQSGRGKRETQHF
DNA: TGTGCCAGCAGTCAATCAGGGCGGGGGAAGAGAGAGACCCAGCACTTC

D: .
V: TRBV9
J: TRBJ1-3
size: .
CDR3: CASGGLSGNTIYF
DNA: TGTGCCAGCGGAGGGCTCTCTGGAAACACCATATATTTT

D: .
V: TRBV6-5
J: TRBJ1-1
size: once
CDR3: CASSYHGLDTEAFF
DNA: TGTGCCAGCAGTTACCATGGGTTGGACACTGAAGCTTTCTTT

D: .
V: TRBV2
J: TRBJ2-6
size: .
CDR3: CASRNGGSGANVLTF
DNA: TGTGCCAGTAGAAACGGAGGGTCTGGGGCCAACGTCCTGACTTTC

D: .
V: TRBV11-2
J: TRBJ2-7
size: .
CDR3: CASSFLLGPYEQYF
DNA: TGTGCCAGCAGCTTCCTACTAGGGCCCTACGAGCAGTACTTC

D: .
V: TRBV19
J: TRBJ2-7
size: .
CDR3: CASSTQRAAYEQYF
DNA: TGTGCCAGTAGTACCCAGAGGGCAGCCTACGAGCAGTACTTC

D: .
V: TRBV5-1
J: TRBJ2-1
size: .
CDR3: CASSPRGDEQFF
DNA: TGCGCCAGCAGCCCCCGAGGGGATGAGCAGTTCTTC

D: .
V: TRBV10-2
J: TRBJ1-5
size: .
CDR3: CASSESLAAKTQPQHF
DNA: TGCGCCAGCAGTGAGTCTTTGGCAGCCAAGACTCAGCCCCAGCATTTT

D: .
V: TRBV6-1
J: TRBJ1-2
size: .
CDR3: CASSEFTGGANYGYTF
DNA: TGTGCCAGCAGTGAATTCACCGGCGGGGCTAACTATGGCTACACCTTC

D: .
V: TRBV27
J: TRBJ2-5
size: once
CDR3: CASSFVGSIETQYF
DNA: TGTGCCAGCAGTTTCGTCGGTAGCATAGAGACCCAGTACTTC

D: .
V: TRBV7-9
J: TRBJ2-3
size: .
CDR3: CASSDQLRGDTQYF
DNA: TGTGCCAGCAGCGATCAACTGAGAGGGGATACGCAGTATTTT

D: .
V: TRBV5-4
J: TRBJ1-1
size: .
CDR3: CASSLDGYTEAFF
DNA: TGTGCCAGCAGCTTGGACGGCTACACTGAAGCTTTCTTT

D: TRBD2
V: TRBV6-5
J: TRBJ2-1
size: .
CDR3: CASSSAAGVTYNEQFF
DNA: TGTGCCAGCAGTTCTGCTGCGGGAGTCACCTACAATGAGCAGTTCTTC

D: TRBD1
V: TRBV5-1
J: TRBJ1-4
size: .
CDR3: CASSSQGAEEKLFF
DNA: TGCGCCAGCAGCTCACAGGGGGCGGAAGAAAAACTGTTTTTT

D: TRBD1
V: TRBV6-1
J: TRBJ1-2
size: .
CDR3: CASSVGQGYGYTF
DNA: TGTGCCAGCAGTGTGGGACAGGGCTATGGCTACACCTTC

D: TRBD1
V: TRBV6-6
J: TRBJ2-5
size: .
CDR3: CASSQRGPQETQYF
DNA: TGTGCCAGCAGCCAAAGGGGGCCCCAAGAGACCCAGTACTTC

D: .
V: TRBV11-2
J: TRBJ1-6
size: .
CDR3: CASSLVDRGPYSPLHF
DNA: TGTGCCAGCAGCTTGGTCGATCGGGGGCCGTACTCACCCCTCCACTTT

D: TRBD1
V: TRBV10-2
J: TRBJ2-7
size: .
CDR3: CASKFAGGEGNEQYF
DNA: TGCGCCAGCAAATTTGCAGGGGGCGAAGGAAACGAGCAGTACTTC

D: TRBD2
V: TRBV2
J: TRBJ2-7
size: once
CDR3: CASISGGSYEQYF
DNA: TGTGCCAGCATTAGCGGGGGTTCCTACGAGCAGTACTTC

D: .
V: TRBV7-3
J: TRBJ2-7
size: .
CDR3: CASSQSMGSPYEQYF
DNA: TGTGCCAGCAGCCAGAGCATGGGTAGCCCCTACGAGCAGTACTTC

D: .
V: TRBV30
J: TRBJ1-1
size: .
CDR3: CAWRSTVTEAFF
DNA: TGTGCCTGGAGATCTACGGTGACTGAAGCTTTCTTT

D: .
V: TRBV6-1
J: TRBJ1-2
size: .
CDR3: CASSVAQQNLGGYTF
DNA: TGTGCCAGCAGTGTGGCGCAGCAGAATCTCGGGGGCTACACCTTC

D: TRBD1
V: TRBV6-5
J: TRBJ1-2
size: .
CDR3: CASRGTGENYGYTF
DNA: TGTGCCAGCAGAGGGACAGGTGAAAACTATGGCTACACCTTC

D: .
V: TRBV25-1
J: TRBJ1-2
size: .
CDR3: CASSDLTGRNYGYTF
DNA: TGTGCCAGCAGTGATTTGACAGGTCGAAACTATGGCTACACCTTC

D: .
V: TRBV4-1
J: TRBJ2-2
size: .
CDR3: CASSPPTNTGELFF
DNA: TGCGCCAGCAGCCCCCCGACTAACACCGGGGAGCTGTTTTTT

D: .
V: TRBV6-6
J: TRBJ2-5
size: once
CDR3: CASSLQETQYF
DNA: TGTGCCAGCAGTCTGCAAGAGACCCAGTACTTC

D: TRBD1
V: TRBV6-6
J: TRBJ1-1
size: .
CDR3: CASSGQGLNTEAFF
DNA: TGTGCCAGCAGTGGACAGGGACTGAACACTGAAGCTTTCTTT

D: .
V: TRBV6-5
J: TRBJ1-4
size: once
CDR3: CASSYGRGINEKLFF
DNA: TGTGCCAGCAGTTATGGCCGGGGGATTAATGAAAAACTGTTTTTT

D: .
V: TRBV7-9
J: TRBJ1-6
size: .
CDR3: CASSPDLDYNSPLHF
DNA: TGTGCCAGCAGCCCGGACCTGGACTATAATTCACCCCTCCACTTT

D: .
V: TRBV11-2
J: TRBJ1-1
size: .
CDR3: CASSLSLGGSEAFF
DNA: TGTGCCAGCAGCTTAAGTCTGGGGGGGAGTGAAGCTTTCTTT